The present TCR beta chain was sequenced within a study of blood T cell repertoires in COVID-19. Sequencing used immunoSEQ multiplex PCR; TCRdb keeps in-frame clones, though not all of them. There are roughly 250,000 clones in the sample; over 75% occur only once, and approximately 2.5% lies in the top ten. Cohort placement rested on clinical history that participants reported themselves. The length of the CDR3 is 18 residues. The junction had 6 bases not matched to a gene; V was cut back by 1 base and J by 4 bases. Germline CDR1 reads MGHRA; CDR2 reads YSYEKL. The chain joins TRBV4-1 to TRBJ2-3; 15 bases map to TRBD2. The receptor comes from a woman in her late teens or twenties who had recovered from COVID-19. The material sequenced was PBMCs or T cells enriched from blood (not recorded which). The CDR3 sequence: CASSQVGLAGGTADTQYF. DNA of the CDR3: TGCGCCAGCAGCCAAGTTGGACTAGCGGGGGGGACTGCAGATACGCAGTATTTT.